This record covers a single T cell receptor (beta chain). Its antigen is unidentified. The ends were cut back, 4 bases at V and 6 bases at J, with 15 bases in the middle. Per the germline V gene, CDR1 is SQVTM and CDR2 is ANQGSEA. The CDR3 has 13 amino acids. The sample's treatment: about 20 received Ad26.COV2.S at low or high dose, single or two shots; several received placebo; per-sample allocation not given. Each sample was drawn 63 days after the first injection (of vaccine or placebo). This sample is part of a study of Ad26.COV2.S vaccination and SARS-CoV-2 variants. Findings and caveats of the study: Estimates derived from TCR breadth and depth analyses may have underestimated total T cell responses.

Some clones are missing from TCRdb's copy, which holds only in-frame ones; the method was immunoSEQ multiplex PCR. The table shows approximately 450,000 clones, with about 93% occurring only once. The genes are TRBV29-1 and TRBJ1-1; D gene ambiguous. This TCR was sampled from a person between 18 and 59 years old who received the Ad26.COV2.S COVID-19 vaccine or a placebo. This sample comprised peripheral blood, obtained in a trial of Ad26.COV2.S vaccine versus placebo. The CDR3 here is CSVGGGFGPEAFF. CDR3 DNA sequence: TGCAGCGTTGGGGGTGGGTTCGGGCCTGAAGCTTTCTTT.